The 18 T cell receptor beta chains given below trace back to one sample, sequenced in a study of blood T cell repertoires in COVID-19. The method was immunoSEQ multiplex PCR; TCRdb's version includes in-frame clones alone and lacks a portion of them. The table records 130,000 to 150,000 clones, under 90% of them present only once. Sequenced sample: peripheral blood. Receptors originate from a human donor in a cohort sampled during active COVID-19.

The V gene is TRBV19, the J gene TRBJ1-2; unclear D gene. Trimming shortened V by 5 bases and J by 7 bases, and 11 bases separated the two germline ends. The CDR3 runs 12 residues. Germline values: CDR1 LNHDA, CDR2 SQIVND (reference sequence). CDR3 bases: TGTGCCAGTAGTGATTGGGCGTTTGGCTACACCTTC. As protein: CASSDWAFGYTF. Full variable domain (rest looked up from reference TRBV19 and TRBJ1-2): DGGITQSPKYLFRKEGQNVTLSCEQNLNHDAMYWYRQDPGQGLRLIYYSQIVNDFQKGDIAEGYSVSREKKESFPLTVTSAQKNPTAFYLCASSDWAFGYTFGSGTRLTVV.

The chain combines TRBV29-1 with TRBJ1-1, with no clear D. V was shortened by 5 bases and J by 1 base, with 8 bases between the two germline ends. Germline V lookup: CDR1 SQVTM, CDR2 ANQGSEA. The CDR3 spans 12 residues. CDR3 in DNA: TGCAGCGTTAAGAGAGCGAACACTGAAGCTTTCTTT. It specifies CSVKRANTEAFF.

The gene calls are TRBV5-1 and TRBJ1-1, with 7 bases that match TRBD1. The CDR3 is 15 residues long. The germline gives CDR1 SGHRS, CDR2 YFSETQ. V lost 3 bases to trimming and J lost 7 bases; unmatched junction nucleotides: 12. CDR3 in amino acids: CASSSATGEKVEAFF. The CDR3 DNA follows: TGCGCCAGCAGCTCCGCCACAGGGGAAAAGGTTGAAGCTTTCTTT. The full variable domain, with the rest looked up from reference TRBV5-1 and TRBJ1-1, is KAGVTQTPRYLIKTRGQQVTLSCSPISGHRSVSWYQQTPGQGLQFLFEYFSETQRNKGNFPGRFSGRQFSNSRSEMNVSTLELGDSALYLCASSSATGEKVEAFFGQGTRLTVV.

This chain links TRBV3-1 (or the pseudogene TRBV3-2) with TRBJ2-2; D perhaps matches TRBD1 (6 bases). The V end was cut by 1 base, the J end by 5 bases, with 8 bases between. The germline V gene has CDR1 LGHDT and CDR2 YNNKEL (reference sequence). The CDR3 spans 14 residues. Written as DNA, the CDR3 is TGTGCCAGCAGCCAAGGAGGGGGAACCGGGGAGCTGTTTTTT. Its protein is CASSQGGGTGELFF.

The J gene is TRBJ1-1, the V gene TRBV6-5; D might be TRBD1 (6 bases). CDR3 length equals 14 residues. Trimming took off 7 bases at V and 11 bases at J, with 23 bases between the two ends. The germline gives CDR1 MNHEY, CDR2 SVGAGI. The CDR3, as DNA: TGTGCCAGCACCCTCTCGCGGGGGGGGGCCGGGGCTTTCTTT. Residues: CASTLSRGGAGAFF.

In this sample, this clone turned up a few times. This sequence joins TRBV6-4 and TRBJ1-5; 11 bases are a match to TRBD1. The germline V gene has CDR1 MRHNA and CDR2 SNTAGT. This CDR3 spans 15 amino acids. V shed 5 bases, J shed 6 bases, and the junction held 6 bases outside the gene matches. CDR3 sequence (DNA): TGTGCCAGCAGTCCGGGGACAGGGGGGACTCAGCCCCAGCATTTT. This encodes CASSPGTGGTQPQHF.

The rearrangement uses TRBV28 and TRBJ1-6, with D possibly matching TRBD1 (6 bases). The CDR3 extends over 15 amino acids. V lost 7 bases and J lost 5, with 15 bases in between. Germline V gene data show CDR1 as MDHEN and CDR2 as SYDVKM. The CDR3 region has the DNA TGTGCCAGCACCTCCTGGTGGACAGATAATTCACCCCTCCACTTT. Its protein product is CASTSWWTDNSPLHF.

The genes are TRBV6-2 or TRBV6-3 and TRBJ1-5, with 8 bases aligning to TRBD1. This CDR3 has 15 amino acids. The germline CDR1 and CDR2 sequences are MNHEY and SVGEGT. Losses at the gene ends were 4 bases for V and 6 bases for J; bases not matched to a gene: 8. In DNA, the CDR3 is TGTGCCAGCAGTTTAATCACAGGGGGAGGTCAGCCCCAGCATTTT. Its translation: CASSLITGGGQPQHF.

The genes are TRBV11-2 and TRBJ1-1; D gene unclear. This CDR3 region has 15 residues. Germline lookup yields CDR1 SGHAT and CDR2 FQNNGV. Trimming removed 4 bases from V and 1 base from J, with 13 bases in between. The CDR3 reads CASSSFGAANTEAFF. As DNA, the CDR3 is TGTGCCAGCAGCTCTTTCGGAGCGGCGAACACTGAAGCTTTCTTT.

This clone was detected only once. The CDR3 spells CASSLRTVSTDTQYF. CDR3 in DNA: TGTGCCAGCAGTCTCAGGACAGTGAGCACAGATACGCAGTATTTT. The rearrangement uses TRBV6-6 and TRBJ2-3; perhaps TRBD1 as D (6 bases). Germline CDR1 and CDR2: MNHNY and SVGAGI (reference sequence). The CDR3 is 15 residues long. Trimming removed 5 bases from V and 0 bases from J, with 12 bases in between.

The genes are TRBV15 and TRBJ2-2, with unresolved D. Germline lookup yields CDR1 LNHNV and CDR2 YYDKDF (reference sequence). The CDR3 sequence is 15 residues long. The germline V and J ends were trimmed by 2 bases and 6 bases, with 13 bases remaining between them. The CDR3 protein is CATSRSLPLAGELFF. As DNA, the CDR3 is TGTGCCACCAGCAGAAGCCTCCCTCTCGCCGGGGAGCTGTTTTTT.

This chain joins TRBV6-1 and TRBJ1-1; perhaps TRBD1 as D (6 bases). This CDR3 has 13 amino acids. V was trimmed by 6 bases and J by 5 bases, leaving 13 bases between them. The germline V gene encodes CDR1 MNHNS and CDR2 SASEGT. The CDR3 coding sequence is TGTGCCAGCAGCACTGAGAGGGGGACTGAAGCTTTCTTT. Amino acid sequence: CASSTERGTEAFF.

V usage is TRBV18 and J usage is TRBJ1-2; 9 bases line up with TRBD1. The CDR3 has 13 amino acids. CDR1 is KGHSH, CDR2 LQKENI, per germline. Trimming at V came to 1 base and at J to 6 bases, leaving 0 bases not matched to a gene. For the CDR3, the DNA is TGTGCCAGCTCACCACGGACAGGGGATGGCTACACCTTC. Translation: CASSPRTGDGYTF.

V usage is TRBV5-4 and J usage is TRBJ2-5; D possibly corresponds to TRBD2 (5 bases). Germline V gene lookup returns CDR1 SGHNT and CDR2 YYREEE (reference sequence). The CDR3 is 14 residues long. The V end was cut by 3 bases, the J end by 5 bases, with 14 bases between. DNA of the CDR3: TGTGCCAGCAGCTCTGTCACGGGCGGGGAGACCCAGTACTTC. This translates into CASSSVTGGETQYF.

The CDR3 DNA follows: TGCAGTGCTAGTGGGCAGAATGAAAAACTGTTTTTT. It is translated as CSASGQNEKLFF. The V gene is TRBV20-1, the J gene TRBJ1-4; no clear D. The V and J ends lost 3 bases and 5 bases respectively, with 7 bases between them. Germline V gives CDR1 DFQATT, CDR2 SNEGSKA (reference sequence). The CDR3 is 12 amino acids.

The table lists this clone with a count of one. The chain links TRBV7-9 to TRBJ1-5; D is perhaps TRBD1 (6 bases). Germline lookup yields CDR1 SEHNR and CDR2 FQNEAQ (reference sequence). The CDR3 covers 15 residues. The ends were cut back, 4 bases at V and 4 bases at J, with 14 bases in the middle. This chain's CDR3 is CASSWGTSSNQPQHF. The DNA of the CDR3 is TGTGCCAGCAGCTGGGGGACATCTAGTAATCAGCCCCAGCATTTT.

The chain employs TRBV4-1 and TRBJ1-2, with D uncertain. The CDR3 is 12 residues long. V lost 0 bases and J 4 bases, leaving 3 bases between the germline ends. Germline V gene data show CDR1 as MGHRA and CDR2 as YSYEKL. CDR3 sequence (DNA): TGCGCCAGCAGCCAAGACAGCTATGGCTACACCTTC. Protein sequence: CASSQDSYGYTF.

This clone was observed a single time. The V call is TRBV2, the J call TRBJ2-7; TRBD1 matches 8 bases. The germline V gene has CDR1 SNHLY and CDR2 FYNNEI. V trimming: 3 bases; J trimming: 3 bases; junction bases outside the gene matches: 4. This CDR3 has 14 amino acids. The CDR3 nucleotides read TGTGCCAGCAGTGAGCAGGGGGCCCACTACGAGCAGTACTTC. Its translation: CASSEQGAHYEQYF.